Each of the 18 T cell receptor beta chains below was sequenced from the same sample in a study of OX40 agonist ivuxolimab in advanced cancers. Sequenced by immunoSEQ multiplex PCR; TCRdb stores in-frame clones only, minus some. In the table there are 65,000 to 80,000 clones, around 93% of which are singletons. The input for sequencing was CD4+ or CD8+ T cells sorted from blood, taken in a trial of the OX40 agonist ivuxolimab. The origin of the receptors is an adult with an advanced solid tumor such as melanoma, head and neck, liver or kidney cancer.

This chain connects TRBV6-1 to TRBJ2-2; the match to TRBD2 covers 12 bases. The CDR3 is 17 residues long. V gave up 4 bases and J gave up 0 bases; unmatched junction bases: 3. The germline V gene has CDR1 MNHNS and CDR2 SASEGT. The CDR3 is CASSGLAGGPNTGELFF. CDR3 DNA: TGTGCCAGCAGTGGCCTAGCGGGAGGGCCGAACACCGGGGAGCTGTTTTTT.

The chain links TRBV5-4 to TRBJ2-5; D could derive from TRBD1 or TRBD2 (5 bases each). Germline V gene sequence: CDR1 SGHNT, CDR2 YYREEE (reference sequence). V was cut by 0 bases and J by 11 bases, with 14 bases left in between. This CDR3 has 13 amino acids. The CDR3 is CASSLAGVGEQYF. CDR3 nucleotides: TGTGCCAGCAGCTTGGCCGGGGTGGGGGAGCAGTACTTC.

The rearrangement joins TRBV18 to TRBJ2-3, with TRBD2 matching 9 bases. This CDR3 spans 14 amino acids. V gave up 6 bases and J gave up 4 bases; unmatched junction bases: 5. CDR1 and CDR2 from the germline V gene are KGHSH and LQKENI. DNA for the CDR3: TGTGCCAGCTCGCGGGGGGGCCAGCCAGATACGCAGTATTTT. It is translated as CASSRGGQPDTQYF.

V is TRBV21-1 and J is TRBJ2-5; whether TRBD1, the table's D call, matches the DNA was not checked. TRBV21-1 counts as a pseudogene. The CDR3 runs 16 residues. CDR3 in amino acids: CASSKGVDRGVKTQYF. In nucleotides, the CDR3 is TGTGCCAGCAGCAAGGGAGTCGACAGGGGCGTGAAGACCCAGTACTTC.

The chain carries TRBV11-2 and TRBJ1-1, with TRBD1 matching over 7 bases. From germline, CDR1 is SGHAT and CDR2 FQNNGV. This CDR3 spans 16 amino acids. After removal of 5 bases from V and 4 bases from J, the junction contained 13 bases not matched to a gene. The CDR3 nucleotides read TGTGCCAGCAGCCCACAAGGACAGGCTGGGGGCACTGAAGCTTTCTTT. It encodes CASSPQGQAGGTEAFF.

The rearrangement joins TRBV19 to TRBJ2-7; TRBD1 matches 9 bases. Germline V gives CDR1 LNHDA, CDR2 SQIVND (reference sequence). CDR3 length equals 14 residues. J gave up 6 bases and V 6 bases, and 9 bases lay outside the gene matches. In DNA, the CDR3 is TGTGCCAGTAGCTTCCGGGACAGGGTAGGCGAGCAGTACTTC. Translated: CASSFRDRVGEQYF. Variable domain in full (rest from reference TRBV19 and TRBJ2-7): DGGITQSPKYLFRKEGQNVTLSCEQNLNHDAMYWYRQDPGQGLRLIYYSQIVNDFQKGDIAEGYSVSREKKESFPLTVTSAQKNPTAFYLCASSFRDRVGEQYFGPGTRLTVT.

The CDR3 DNA reads TGCGCCAGCAGCTTGTTCCAGGGGAAAGAGACCCAGTACTTC. It specifies CASSLFQGKETQYF. This rearrangement joins TRBV5-1 to TRBJ2-5, with D tentatively TRBD1 (6 bases). Germline V lookup: CDR1 SGHRS, CDR2 YFSETQ. V lost 1 base, J lost 3 bases, and 10 bases lay in between. The CDR3 contains 14 residues.

CDR3 DNA: TGTGCCAGCAGTTACTATCTACGGGGCGAAGGCTACACCTTC. It encodes CASSYYLRGEGYTF. J is TRBJ1-2 and V is TRBV6-6, with D perhaps TRBD1 (5 bases). Trimming stripped 1 base from V and 8 bases from J, with 14 bases between. In germline, CDR1 is MNHNY, CDR2 SVGAGI (reference sequence). The CDR3 spans 14 residues.

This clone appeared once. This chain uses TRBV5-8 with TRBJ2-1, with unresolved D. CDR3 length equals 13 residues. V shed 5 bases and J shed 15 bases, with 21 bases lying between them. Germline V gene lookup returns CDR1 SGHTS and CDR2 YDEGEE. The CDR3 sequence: CASSSRNGRLVFF. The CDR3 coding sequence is TGTGCCAGCAGTTCGAGGAACGGACGGTTGGTGTTCTTC.

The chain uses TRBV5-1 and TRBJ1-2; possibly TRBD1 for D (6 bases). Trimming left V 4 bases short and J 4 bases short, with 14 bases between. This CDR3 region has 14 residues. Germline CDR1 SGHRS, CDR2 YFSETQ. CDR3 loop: CASSLGKDSYGYTF. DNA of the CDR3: TGCGCCAGCAGCCTGGGCAAGGACAGCTATGGCTACACCTTC.

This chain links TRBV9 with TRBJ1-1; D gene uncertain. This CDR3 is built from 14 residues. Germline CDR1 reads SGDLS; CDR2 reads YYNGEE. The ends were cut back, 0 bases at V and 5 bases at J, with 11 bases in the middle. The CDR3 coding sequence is TGTGCCAGCAGCGTAGAGGATTCCCGGACTGAAGCTTTCTTT. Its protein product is CASSVEDSRTEAFF. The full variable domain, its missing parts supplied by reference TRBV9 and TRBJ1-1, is DSGVTQTPKHLITATGQRVTLRCSPRSGDLSVYWYQQSLDQGLQFLIQYYNGEERAKGNILERFSAQQFPDLHSELNLSSLELGDSALYFCASSVEDSRTEAFFGQGTRLTVV.

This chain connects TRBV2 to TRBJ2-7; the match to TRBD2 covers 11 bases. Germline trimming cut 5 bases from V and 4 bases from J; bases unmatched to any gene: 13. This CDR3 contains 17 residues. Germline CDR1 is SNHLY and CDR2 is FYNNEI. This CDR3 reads CASSRSGTSGTTYEQYF. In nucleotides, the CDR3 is TGTGCCAGCAGTCGATCCGGGACTAGCGGAACGACATACGAGCAGTACTTC.

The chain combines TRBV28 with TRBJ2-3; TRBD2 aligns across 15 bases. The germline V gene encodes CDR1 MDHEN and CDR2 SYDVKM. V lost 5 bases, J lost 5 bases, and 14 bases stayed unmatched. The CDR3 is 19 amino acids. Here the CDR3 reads CASSPTGGTSGRLRDTQYF. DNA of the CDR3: TGTGCCAGCAGTCCGACCGGTGGGACTAGCGGGAGGTTGAGAGATACGCAGTATTTT.

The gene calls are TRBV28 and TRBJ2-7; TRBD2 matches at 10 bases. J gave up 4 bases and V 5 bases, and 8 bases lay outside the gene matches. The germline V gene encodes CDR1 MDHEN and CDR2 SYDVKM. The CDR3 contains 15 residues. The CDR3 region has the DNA TGTGCCAGCAGTGGGCCGGGACTAGCGTTGTACGAGCAGTACTTC. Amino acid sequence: CASSGPGLALYEQYF. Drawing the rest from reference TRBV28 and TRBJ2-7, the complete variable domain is DVKVTQSSRYLVKRTGEKVFLECVQDMDHENMFWYRQDPGLGLRLIYFSYDVKMKEKGDIPEGYSVSREKKERFSLILESASTNQTSMYLCASSGPGLALYEQYFGPGTRLTVT.

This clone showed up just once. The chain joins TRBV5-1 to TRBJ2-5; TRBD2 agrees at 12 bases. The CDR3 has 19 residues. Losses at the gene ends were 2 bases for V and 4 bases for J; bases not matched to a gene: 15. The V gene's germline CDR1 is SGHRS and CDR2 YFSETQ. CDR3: CASSFRLAGEGGSRETQYF. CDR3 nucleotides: TGCGCCAGCAGCTTCAGACTAGCGGGAGAAGGGGGGTCTAGAGAGACCCAGTACTTC.

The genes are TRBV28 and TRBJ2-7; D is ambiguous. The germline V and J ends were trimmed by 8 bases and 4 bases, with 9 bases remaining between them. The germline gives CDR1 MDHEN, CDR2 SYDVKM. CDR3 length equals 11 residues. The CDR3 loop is CASGVWYEQYF. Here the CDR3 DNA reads TGTGCCAGCGGGGTTTGGTACGAGCAGTACTTC.

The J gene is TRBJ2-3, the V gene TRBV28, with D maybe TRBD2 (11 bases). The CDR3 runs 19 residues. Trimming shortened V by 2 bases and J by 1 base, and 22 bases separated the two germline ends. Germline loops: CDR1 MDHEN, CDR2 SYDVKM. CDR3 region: CASSLPGQGTSGRTDTQYF. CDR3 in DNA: TGTGCCAGCAGTTTACCGGGACAGGGGACTAGCGGACGCACAGATACGCAGTATTTT.

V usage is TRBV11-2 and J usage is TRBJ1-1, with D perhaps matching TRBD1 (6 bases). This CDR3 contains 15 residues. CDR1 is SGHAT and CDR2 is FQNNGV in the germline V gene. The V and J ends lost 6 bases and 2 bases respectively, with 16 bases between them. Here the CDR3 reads CASSYRGGLNTEAFF. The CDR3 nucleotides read TGTGCCAGCAGTTACCGGGGGGGCCTCAACACTGAAGCTTTCTTT.